This T cell receptor beta chain was obtained from a study of CD8+ T cells in alopecia areata. This clone was picked up a small number of times. At residue 14, the DNA translation does not agree with TCRdb's protein; the protein displayed here is the one encoded by the DNA. The listed genes are named as in mouse. The read halts 3 residues ahead of the CDR3 end, with the missing end drawn from the germline J gene. CDR1 and CDR2 (germline): SGHSA, FRNQAP. Trimming at V came to 1 base and at J to 0 bases, leaving 6 bases not matched to a gene. This CDR3 contains 17 residues. Sequencing used cDNA as its template, made by extracting RNA and reverse transcribing it. Data came from immunoSEQ multiplex PCR; TCRdb stores just in-frame clones and leaves some out. The sample lists around 1,300 clones, none appearing once, the ten largest making up less than 40%.

The source material was lesional skin. This receptor was identified in a C3H/HeJ mouse with alopecia areata. The strain is characterized by the MHC haplotype H2-k. The V and J genes are TRBV16 and TRBJ1-3, with 7 bases aligning to TRBD1. The CDR3 loop reads CASSLGGTVNSGNTLYF. The CDR3 bases that were read are TGTGCAAGCAGCTTAGGTGGGACAGTAAATTCTGGAAATACG. The full variable domain, completed using reference TRBV16 and TRBJ1-3, is NAGVIQTPRHKVTGKGQEATLWCEPISGHSAVFWYRQTIVQGLEFLTYFRNQAPIDDSGMPKERFSAQMPNQSHSTLKIQSTQPQDSAVYLCASSLGGTVNSGNTLYFGEGSRLIVV.